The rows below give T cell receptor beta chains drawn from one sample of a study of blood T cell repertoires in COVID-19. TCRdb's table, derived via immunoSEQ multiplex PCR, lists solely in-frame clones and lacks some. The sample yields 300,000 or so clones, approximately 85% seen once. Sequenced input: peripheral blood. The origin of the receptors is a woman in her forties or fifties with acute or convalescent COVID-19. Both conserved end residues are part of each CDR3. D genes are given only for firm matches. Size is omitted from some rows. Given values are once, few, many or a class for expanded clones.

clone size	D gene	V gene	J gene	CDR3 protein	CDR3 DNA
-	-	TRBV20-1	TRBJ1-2	CSARDASGYTF	TGCAGTGCTAGAGATGCCAGTGGCTACACCTTC
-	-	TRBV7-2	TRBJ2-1	CASSLASRNYNEQFF	TGTGCCAGCAGCTTAGCGAGTCGCAATTACAATGAGCAGTTCTTC
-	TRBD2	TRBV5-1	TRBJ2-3	CASSLIGTSGRASTDTQYF	TGCGCCAGCAGCTTGATAGGGACTAGCGGGAGGGCCAGCACAGATACGCAGTATTTT
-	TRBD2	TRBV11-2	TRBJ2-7	CASSPVSGRPYSYEQYF	TGTGCCAGCAGCCCGGTTAGCGGGAGGCCCTACTCCTACGAGCAGTACTTC
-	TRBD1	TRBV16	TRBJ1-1	CASSPGQGVFTEAFF	TGTGCCAGCAGCCCTGGACAGGGTGTATTTACTGAAGCTTTCTTT
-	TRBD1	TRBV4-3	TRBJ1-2	CASSQIQGVGYGYTF	TGCGCCAGCAGCCAGATACAGGGGGTCGGGTATGGCTACACCTTC
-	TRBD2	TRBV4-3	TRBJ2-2	CASSPGLGLAQNTGELFF	TGCGCCAGCAGCCCCGGCCTAGGACTAGCTCAGAACACCGGGGAGCTGTTTTTT
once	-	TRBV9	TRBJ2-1	CASSVEASGALPSYNEQFF	TGTGCCAGCAGCGTAGAGGCCTCAGGCGCATTACCCTCCTACAATGAGCAGTTCTTC
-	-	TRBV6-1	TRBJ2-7	CASSGWRQESSSYEQYF	TGTGCCAGCAGTGGTTGGAGACAGGAATCAAGCTCCTACGAGCAGTACTTC
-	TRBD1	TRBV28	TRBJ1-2	CASRQGGLVYGYTF	TGTGCCAGCAGACAGGGGGGACTCGTCTATGGCTACACCTTC
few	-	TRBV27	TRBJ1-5	CASSAPGGPQHF	TGTGCCAGCAGTGCCCCCGGGGGGCCCCAGCATTTT
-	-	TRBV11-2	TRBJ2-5	CASSQLRGQYF	TGTGCCAGCAGCCAACTAAGGGGCCAGTACTTC
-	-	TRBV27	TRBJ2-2	CASSWSSGRSGELFF	TGTGCCAGCAGTTGGTCTTCAGGGCGGTCCGGGGAGCTGTTTTTT
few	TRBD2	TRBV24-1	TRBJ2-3	CATNSGGSGAADTQYF	TGTGCCACCAACAGCGGGGGTAGCGGTGCCGCAGATACGCAGTATTTT
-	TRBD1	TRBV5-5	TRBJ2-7	CASSLVTGGEQYF	TGTGCCAGCAGCTTGGTAACAGGGGGTGAGCAGTACTTC
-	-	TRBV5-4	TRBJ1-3	CASSRDGRTDTIYF	TGTGCCAGCAGCCGGGACGGCCGGACAGACACCATATATTTT
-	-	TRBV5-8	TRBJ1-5	CASSSGTFSNQPQHF	TGTGCCAGCAGCTCGGGGACATTTAGCAATCAGCCCCAGCATTTT
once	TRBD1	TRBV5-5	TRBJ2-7	CASSPGTGGTYEQYF	TGTGCCAGCAGCCCCGGGACAGGGGGGACCTACGAGCAGTACTTC
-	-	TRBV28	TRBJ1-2	CASSFWQNYGYTF	TGTGCCAGCAGTTTTTGGCAGAACTATGGCTACACCTTC
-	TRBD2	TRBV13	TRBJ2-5	CASSRRTSGFQETQYF	TGTGCCAGCAGCAGGCGGACTAGCGGGTTCCAAGAGACCCAGTACTTC
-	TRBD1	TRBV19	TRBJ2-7	CASSTGQGSPYEQYF	TGTGCCAGTAGTACCGGACAGGGATCACCCTACGAGCAGTACTTC
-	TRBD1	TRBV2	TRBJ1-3	CASSEQGARGNTIYF	TGTGCCAGCAGCGAACAGGGGGCGCGTGGAAACACCATATATTTT
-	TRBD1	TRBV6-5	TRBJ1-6	CASSFWTGRDSPLHF	TGTGCCAGCAGTTTCTGGACAGGGAGGGATTCACCCCTCCACTTT
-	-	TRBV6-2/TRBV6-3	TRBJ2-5	CASSTLDSIQETQYF	TGTGCCAGCAGTACCCTGGACAGCATCCAAGAGACCCAGTACTTC
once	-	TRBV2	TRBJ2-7	CASSRKYEQYF	TGTGCCAGCAGCAGAAAATACGAGCAGTACTTC
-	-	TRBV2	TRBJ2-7	CASGPGPPYEQYF	TGTGCCAGCGGGCCAGGTCCACCCTACGAGCAGTACTTC
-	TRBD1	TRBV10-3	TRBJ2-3	CAISVGQGTDTQYF	TGTGCCATCAGTGTGGGACAGGGAACAGATACGCAGTATTTT
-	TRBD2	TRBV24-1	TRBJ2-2	CATSDTSGRTGELFF	TGTGCCACCAGTGACACTAGCGGGAGGACCGGGGAGCTGTTTTTT
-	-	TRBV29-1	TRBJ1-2	CSVGAPRGWGYGYTF	TGCAGCGTTGGGGCCCCCCGCGGGTGGGGCTATGGCTACACCTTC
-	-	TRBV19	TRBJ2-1	CASSIVLGSNEQFF	TGTGCCAGTAGTATAGTTCTAGGTAGTAATGAGCAGTTCTTC
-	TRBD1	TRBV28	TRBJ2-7	CASSLGQGQQYF	TGTGCCAGCAGCTTGGGACAGGGGCAGCAGTACTTC
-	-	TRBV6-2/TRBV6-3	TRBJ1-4	CASSSYDTGDEKLFF	TGTGCCAGCAGTTCCTACGACACCGGGGATGAAAAACTGTTTTTT
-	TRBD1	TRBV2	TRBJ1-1	CASSGVGQGRNTEAFF	TGTGCCAGCAGTGGTGTTGGACAGGGAAGGAACACTGAAGCTTTCTTT
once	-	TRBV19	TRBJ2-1	CASNPRGGRSYNEQFF	TGTGCCAGTAATCCGAGGGGGGGTAGGTCCTACAATGAGCAGTTCTTC
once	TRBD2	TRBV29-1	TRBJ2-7	CSVEGDSGREVHF	TGCAGCGTTGAGGGGGATAGCGGGAGAGAGGTTCACTTC
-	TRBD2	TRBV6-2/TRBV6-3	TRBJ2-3	CASSYSRPRLAEASTDTQYF	TGTGCCAGCAGTTACTCTCGCCCGAGACTAGCGGAGGCTAGCACAGATACGCAGTATTTT
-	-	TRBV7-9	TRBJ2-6	CASSLAAGPGANVLTF	TGTGCCAGCAGCTTAGCAGCAGGGCCTGGGGCCAACGTCCTGACTTTC
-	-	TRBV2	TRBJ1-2	CASSERRGYGYTF	TGTGCCAGCAGTGAAAGAAGGGGCTATGGCTACACCTTC
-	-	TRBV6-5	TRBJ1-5	CASSRTGRNQPQHF	TGTGCCAGCAGCAGAACAGGGCGCAATCAGCCCCAGCATTTT
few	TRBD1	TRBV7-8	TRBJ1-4	CASSPRTGTLLKLFF	TGTGCCAGCAGCCCGCGGACAGGGACTCTCCTCAAACTGTTTTTT
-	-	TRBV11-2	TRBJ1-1	CASSLIDRRLAEAFF	TGTGCCAGCAGCCTTATCGACAGGAGGCTGGCTGAAGCTTTCTTT